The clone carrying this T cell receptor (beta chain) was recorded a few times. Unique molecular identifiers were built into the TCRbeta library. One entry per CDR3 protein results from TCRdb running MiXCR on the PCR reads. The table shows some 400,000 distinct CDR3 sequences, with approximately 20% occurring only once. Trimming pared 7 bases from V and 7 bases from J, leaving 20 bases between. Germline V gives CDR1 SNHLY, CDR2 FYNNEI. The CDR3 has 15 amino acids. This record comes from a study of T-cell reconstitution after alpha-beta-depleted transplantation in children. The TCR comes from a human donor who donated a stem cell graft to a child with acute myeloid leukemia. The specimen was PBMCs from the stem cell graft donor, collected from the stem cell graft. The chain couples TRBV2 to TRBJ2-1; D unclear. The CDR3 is CASTALLAMANEQFF. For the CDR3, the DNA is TGTGCCAGCACGGCCCTTTTGGCGATGGCGAATGAGCAGTTCTTC.